This TCR beta chain was sequenced for a study of brain metastases from non-small cell lung cancer. Study-wide results and limits: In 60% to 70% of brain metastases, T-cell clones were expanded compared with matched primary tumors. Brain metastases shared most TCR repertoire with primaries, with sparse T cells.

Worth noting for this clone: The antigen is not known.

This CDR3 has 16 residues. In germline, CDR1 is SGHTA, CDR2 FQGNSA. Deletions cut 5 bases from V and 5 bases from J, with 19 bases between. Only in-frame clones appear in the TCRdb table, and some are missing; sequencing was by immunoSEQ multiplex PCR. The profile shows about 460 clones, roughly 90% of them singletons. The receptor's source is a donor aged 40 or older with non-small cell lung cancer. Specimen: primary lung tumor tissue. This chain connects TRBV7-2 to TRBJ2-4, with no clear D. For the CDR3, the DNA is TGTGCCAGCAGCCGGGTGGGTTCACTGAGCCAAAACATTCAGTACTTC. This sequence encodes CASSRVGSLSQNIQYF.